A single sample gave rise to the 5 T cell receptor beta chains below, sequenced in a study of T cells in Graves' hyperthyroidism and ophthalmopathy. Amplified TCR beta CDR3 regions came from RNA transcripts. The HTBI primer set was used in a first-round RT-PCR of the TCR CDR3. One entry per CDR3 protein results from TCRdb running MiXCR on the multiplex PCR reads. The sample has fewer than 500,000 distinct CDR3 sequences, around 13% seen once. Sample: blood. The receptor source for this set is a woman aged 25 to 45 with Graves' ophthalmopathy.

This clonotype was seen a handful of times. The V gene is TRBV10-3, the J gene TRBJ1-3; TRBD1 is a possible D gene (6 bases). V was pared by 0 bases and J by 4 bases, with 10 bases between. Germline CDR1 and CDR2: ENHRY and SYGVKD. CDR3 size: 15 residues. The CDR3 nucleotides are TGTGCCATCAGTGAGTCGACAGGTAGCGGAAACACCATATATTTT. The encoded protein is CAISESTGSGNTIYF.

The genes are TRBV28 and TRBJ1-3; 10 bases are a match to TRBD1. V shed 5 bases, J shed 8 bases, and the junction held 6 bases outside the gene matches. Germline CDR1 reads MDHEN; CDR2 reads SYDVKM. The CDR3 length is 14 residues. CDR3 residues: CASSDRGRGDTIYF. CDR3 coding DNA: TGTGCCAGCAGTGACAGGGGGCGCGGAGACACCATATATTTT.

This clonotype occurred a few times. The chain combines TRBV20-1 with TRBJ2-3; a possible D gene is TRBD2 (7 bases). Per the germline V gene, CDR1 is DFQATT and CDR2 is SNEGSKA (reference sequence). The length of the CDR3 is 16 residues. The germline V and J ends were trimmed by 3 bases and 1 base, with 17 bases remaining between them. The CDR3 DNA follows: TGCAGTGCTAGCGGGGGGCCCCGGAGACGCACAGATACGCAGTATTTT. Translating it yields CSASGGPRRRTDTQYF.

This clonotype was seen at least ten times. This chain joins TRBV2 and TRBJ2-7; 8 bases are a match to TRBD1. Germline CDR1 reads SNHLY; CDR2 reads FYNNEI. The CDR3 length is 13 residues. With V trimmed by 6 bases and J by 1 base, 2 bases remained unmatched. As DNA, the CDR3 is TGTGCCAGCAGGACAGGGGTGTCCTACGAGCAGTACTTC. Its translation is CASRTGVSYEQYF.

This clonotype was recorded many times. The chain has TRBV7-2 and TRBJ2-1; 14 bases are a match to TRBD2. CDR1 SGHTA and CDR2 FQGNSA come from the germline V gene. The V and J ends lost 5 bases and 9 bases, in that order; junction bases with no gene match: 12. The CDR3 loop spans 17 amino acids. The DNA of the CDR3 is TGTGCCAGCAGCCCCTACCCGGGACTAGCGGGGGTTAGTGAGCAGTTCTTC. Its translation is CASSPYPGLAGVSEQFF.